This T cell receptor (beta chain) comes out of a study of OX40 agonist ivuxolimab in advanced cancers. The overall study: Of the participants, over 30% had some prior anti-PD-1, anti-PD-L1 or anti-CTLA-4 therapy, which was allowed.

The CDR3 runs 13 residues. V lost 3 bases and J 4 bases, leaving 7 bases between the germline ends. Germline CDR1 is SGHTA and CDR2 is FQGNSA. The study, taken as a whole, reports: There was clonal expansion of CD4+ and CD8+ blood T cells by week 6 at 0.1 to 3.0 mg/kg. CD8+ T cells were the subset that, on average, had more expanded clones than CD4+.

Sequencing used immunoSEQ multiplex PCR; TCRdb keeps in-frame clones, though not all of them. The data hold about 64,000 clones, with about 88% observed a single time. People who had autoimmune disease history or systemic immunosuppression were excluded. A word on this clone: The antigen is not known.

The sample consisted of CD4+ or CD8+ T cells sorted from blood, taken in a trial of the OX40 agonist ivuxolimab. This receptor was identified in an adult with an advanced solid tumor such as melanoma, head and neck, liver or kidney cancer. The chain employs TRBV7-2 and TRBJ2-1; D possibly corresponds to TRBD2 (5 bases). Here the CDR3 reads CASSFERYNEQFF. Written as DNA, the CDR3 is TGTGCCAGCAGCTTTGAGCGGTACAATGAGCAGTTCTTC.